The rows below give T cell receptor beta chains drawn from one sample of a study of post-analysis software for immune sequencing data. TCRdb passed the PCR reads through MiXCR, listing each CDR3 protein once. The sample lists 650,000 to 850,000 distinct CDR3 sequences, 40% to 55% occurring once. The material sequenced was blood. The receptor set was obtained from a girl between 5 and 17 years old with multiple sclerosis. Each CDR3 is given with its conserved first and last residue. D genes are given only for firm matches. Clone size appears in some rows only: once, few, many, or a class for an expanded clone.

V,J,D,size,CDR3,DNA
TRBV6-6,TRBJ2-7,TRBD1,few,CASDPGQGISEQYF,TGTGCCAGTGATCCGGGACAGGGTATCTCCGAGCAGTACTTC
TRBV12-3/TRBV12-4,TRBJ1-4,NA,NA,CASSKEEGSEKLFF,TGTGCCAGCTCCAAAGAAGAGGGGAGCGAAAAACTGTTTTTT
TRBV7-3,TRBJ2-1,TRBD2,NA,CASSLDPSGATYNEQFF,TGTGCCAGCAGCTTAGATCCTAGCGGGGCAACCTACAATGAGCAGTTCTTC
TRBV5-1,TRBJ2-7,TRBD1,NA,CASSLRTGEGYEQYF,TGCGCCAGCAGCTTACGGACAGGGGAGGGGTACGAGCAGTACTTC
TRBV4-1,TRBJ2-1,NA,NA,CASSQDPTVGEQFF,TGCGCCAGCAGCCAAGACCCCACTGTGGGCGAGCAGTTCTTC
TRBV5-1,TRBJ2-4,TRBD2,NA,CASSLELAGVEQYF,TGCGCCAGCAGCTTGGAACTAGCGGGGGTAGAGCAGTACTTC
TRBV5-1,TRBJ2-1,TRBD2,NA,CASSPPSSGGTHNEQFF,TGCGCCAGCAGCCCACCAAGCAGCGGGGGGACTCACAATGAGCAGTTCTTC
TRBV7-2,TRBJ1-5,NA,NA,CASSRRGVGYQPQHF,TGTGCCAGCAGCCGCAGGGGAGTGGGGTATCAGCCCCAGCATTTT
TRBV12-3/TRBV12-4,TRBJ2-5,NA,few,CASSSSLGGYETQYF,TGTGCCAGCAGTTCCTCCTTGGGTGGGTACGAGACCCAGTACTTC
TRBV7-9,TRBJ2-3,NA,NA,CASSRKYGDTQYF,TGTGCCAGCAGCCGCAAATATGGAGATACGCAGTATTTT
TRBV7-8,TRBJ2-5,NA,NA,CASSPLVSGWLTVGETQYF,TGTGCCAGCAGCCCACTCGTTAGTGGGTGGCTAACCGTCGGGGAGACCCAGTACTTC
TRBV5-6,TRBJ2-4,NA,NA,CASSPTTQAGEQYF,TGTGCCAGCAGCCCCACTACGCAGGCTGGGGAGCAGTACTTC
TRBV6-2/TRBV6-3,TRBJ2-7,TRBD1,once,CASRTGGTEQYF,TGTGCCAGCAGAACAGGGGGCACCGAGCAGTACTTC
TRBV12-5,TRBJ2-7,NA,NA,CASGLGAGAGEQYF,TGTGCTAGTGGTTTGGGGGCAGGGGCAGGCGAGCAGTACTTC
TRBV12-3/TRBV12-4,TRBJ2-1,TRBD2,few,CASNIPGTSGRYEQFF,TGTGCCAGCAATATCCCCGGGACTAGCGGGAGATATGAGCAGTTCTTC
TRBV7-9,TRBJ2-5,NA,NA,CASSWRTPQETQYF,TGTGCCAGCAGCTGGAGGACACCCCAAGAGACCCAGTACTTC
TRBV29-1,TRBJ2-6,NA,many,CSVQTQIGSGANVLTF,TGCAGCGTTCAGACCCAAATAGGCTCTGGGGCCAACGTCCTGACTTTC
TRBV12-3/TRBV12-4,TRBJ1-2,NA,NA,CASSLGPPGYTF,TGTGCCAGCAGTTTGGGGCCCCCCGGCTACACCTTC
TRBV6-2/TRBV6-3,TRBJ2-3,NA,few,CATTIGGDTQYF,TGTGCCACTACGATCGGGGGAGATACGCAGTATTTT
TRBV3-1,TRBJ2-7,TRBD1,few,CASSHTGDYEQYF,TGTGCCAGCAGCCACACAGGGGACTACGAGCAGTACTTC
TRBV6-5,TRBJ2-7,NA,NA,CASRGELPYEQYF,TGTGCCAGCAGGGGAGAATTGCCCTACGAGCAGTACTTC
TRBV19,TRBJ1-2,NA,NA,CASSIRSRAYGYTF,TGTGCCAGTAGTATACGTAGCAGGGCCTATGGCTACACCTTC
TRBV7-8,TRBJ2-3,NA,few,CASDSGISTDTQYF,TGTGCCAGCGATAGCGGAATAAGCACAGATACGCAGTATTTT
TRBV5-1,TRBJ2-5,NA,few,CASRGLGADQETQYF,TGCGCCAGCAGGGGATTGGGGGCAGACCAAGAGACCCAGTACTTC
TRBV5-6,TRBJ2-3,NA,NA,CASSSPVFRSDTQYF,TGTGCCAGCAGCTCTCCGGTGTTCCGGTCAGATACGCAGTATTTT
TRBV18,TRBJ2-1,TRBD2,NA,CASSPKLAGAVNEQFF,TGTGCCAGCTCACCGAAACTAGCGGGAGCGGTCAATGAGCAGTTCTTC
TRBV12-3/TRBV12-4,TRBJ2-3,NA,NA,CASSFETSTDTQYF,TGTGCCAGCAGTTTTGAGACTAGCACAGATACGCAGTATTTT
TRBV6-5,TRBJ1-4,NA,NA,CASSYSNSNEKLFF,TGTGCCAGCAGTTACTCAAACTCTAATGAAAAACTGTTTTTT
TRBV10-1,TRBJ1-1,TRBD1,NA,CASSESKKGQGNLGTEAFF,TGCGCCAGCAGTGAGTCGAAGAAGGGACAGGGGAATCTAGGGACTGAAGCTTTCTTT
TRBV7-8,TRBJ2-1,NA,NA,CASSHLEGSYNEQFF,TGTGCCAGCAGCCACCTGGAAGGGTCCTACAATGAGCAGTTCTTC
TRBV29-1,TRBJ1-1,NA,NA,CSVELGNTEAFF,TGCAGCGTTGAATTGGGGAACACTGAAGCTTTCTTT